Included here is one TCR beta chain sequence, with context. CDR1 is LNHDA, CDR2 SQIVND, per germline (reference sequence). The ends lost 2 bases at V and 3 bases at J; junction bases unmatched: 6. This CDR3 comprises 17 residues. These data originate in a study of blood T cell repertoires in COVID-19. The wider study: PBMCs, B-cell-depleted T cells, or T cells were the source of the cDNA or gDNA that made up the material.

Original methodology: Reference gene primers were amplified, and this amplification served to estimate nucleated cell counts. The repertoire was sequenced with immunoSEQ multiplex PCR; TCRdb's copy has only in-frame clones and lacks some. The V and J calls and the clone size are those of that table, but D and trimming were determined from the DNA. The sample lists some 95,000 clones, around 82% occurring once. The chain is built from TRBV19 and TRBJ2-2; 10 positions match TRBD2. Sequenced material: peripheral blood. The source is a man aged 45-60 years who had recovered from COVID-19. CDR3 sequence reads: CASSIWPSGSDTGELFF. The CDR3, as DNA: TGTGCCAGTAGTATATGGCCTAGCGGGAGCGACACCGGGGAGCTGTTTTTT.